The next 11 T cell receptor beta chains were all read from a single sample in a study of cytomegalovirus exposure and HLA in healthy donors (dated by TCRdb to 2016 to 2017). The library was produced with the immunoSEQ multiplex PCR assay. The multiplex PCR relied on a mix of 60 forward primers for TCR Vbeta segments and 13 reverse primers for TCR Jbeta segments. TCRdb took over this immuneACCESS table, retaining in-frame rearrangements with V and J assigned. Such tables are incomplete; in checked studies, under half of the missing clones stem from an unresolved V gene, and the remainder is unexplained. Recorded for this sample are approximately 180,000 clones; over 75% of them occurred a single time. 0.2% to 0.3% of the sample is taken by the ten largest. Sequenced input: PBMCs. These receptors were taken from a girl less than two years old in good health and CMV-seronegative.

The genes are TRBV5-6 and TRBJ2-5, with TRBD2 identical over 7 bases. This CDR3 has 14 amino acids. The trim removed 3 bases at V and 5 bases at J, leaving 7 bases unmatched. Germline lookup yields CDR1 SGHDT and CDR2 YYEEEE. Written as DNA, the CDR3 is TGTGCCAGCAGCTCGTCGGGGGGATGGGAGACCCAGTACTTC. As protein: CASSSSGGWETQYF.

This chain connects TRBV4-3 to TRBJ2-5, with 12 bases aligning to TRBD2. The CDR3 covers 16 residues. Unmatched junction bases numbered 6, after V lost 1 base and J lost 6 bases. Germline V gene data show CDR1 as LGHNA and CDR2 as YSLEER. CDR3 residues: CASSQGLTSGSKTQYF. DNA for the CDR3: TGCGCCAGCAGCCAAGGGTTGACTAGCGGGAGCAAGACCCAGTACTTC.

The V call is TRBV2, the J call TRBJ1-5; 7 bases map to TRBD1. The V gene end was trimmed by 7 bases and the J gene end by 6 bases; junction bases not matched to a gene: 9. Looked up from germline, CDR1 is SNHLY and CDR2 is FYNNEI. The CDR3 length is 14 residues. The DNA of the CDR3 is TGTGCCAGCACGGGGAGACAGGGCGGTCAGCCCCAGCATTTT. This codes for CASTGRQGGQPQHF.

The gene calls are TRBV19 and TRBJ2-5, with 7 bases matching TRBD1. Trimming cost V 6 bases and J 1 base; bases outside gene matches: 8. Germline lookup yields CDR1 LNHDA and CDR2 SQIVND (reference sequence). The CDR3 spans 15 residues. CDR3 nucleotide sequence: TGTGCCAGTAGATACGGACAGGCGGCCCAAGAGACCCAGTACTTC. It codes for CASRYGQAAQETQYF. The full variable domain, in which reference TRBV19 and TRBJ2-5 provide the parts outside the CDR3, is DGGITQSPKYLFRKEGQNVTLSCEQNLNHDAMYWYRQDPGQGLRLIYYSQIVNDFQKGDIAEGYSVSREKKESFPLTVTSAQKNPTAFYLCASRYGQAAQETQYFGPGTRLLVL.

About this clone itself: The junction does not match germline at one end; this may be a read error. The chain recombines TRBV27 with TRBJ1-1, with 8 bases fitting TRBD1. Germline CDR1 reads MNHEY; CDR2 reads SMNVEV (reference sequence). The CDR3 has 12 amino acids. The CDR3 nucleotides are TGTGCCAGCAGTGACAGGGGAGGTGGAGTACACTTT. It encodes CASSDRGGGVHF.

The rearrangement links TRBV4-3 to TRBJ2-1; 12 nucleotides agree with TRBD2. The CDR3 consists of 16 residues. After removal of 1 base from V and 5 bases from J, the junction contained 3 bases not matched to a gene. The germline gives CDR1 LGHNA, CDR2 YSLEER. CDR3 residues: CASSQGLAGENNEQFF. The DNA of the CDR3 is TGCGCCAGCAGCCAAGGACTAGCGGGAGAAAACAATGAGCAGTTCTTC.

This sequence joins TRBV19 and TRBJ2-1; 7 bases agree with TRBD2. In germline, CDR1 is LNHDA, CDR2 SQIVND (reference sequence). The CDR3 is 14 amino acids. With V trimmed by 6 bases and J by 3 bases, 5 bases remained unmatched. CDR3: CASSRTSIYNEQFF. The CDR3 DNA reads as TGTGCCAGTAGCAGGACTAGTATCTACAATGAGCAGTTCTTC.

The rearrangement uses TRBV6-5 and TRBJ2-5; 7 bases fit TRBD2. The DNA end favors TRBJ2-7, so the J call may be wrong. CDR1 and CDR2 from the germline V gene are MNHEY and SVGAGI. The CDR3 has 16 amino acids. The CDR3 loop is CASSYSISGGSYEQYF. CDR3 sequence (DNA): TGTGCCAGCAGTTACTCGATTTCGGGGGGAAGCTACGAGCAGTACTTC.

The V call is TRBV4-3, the J call TRBJ2-1, with 12 bases that match TRBD2. With 4 bases clipped from V and 1 base from J, the junction kept 8 bases outside the gene matches. Germline lookup yields CDR1 LGHNA and CDR2 YSLEER. The CDR3 contains 18 residues. CDR3 protein: CASSRGLAGIMSYNEQFF. DNA of the CDR3: TGCGCCAGCAGCCGCGGACTAGCGGGAATCATGTCCTACAATGAGCAGTTCTTC.

This chain uses TRBV30 with TRBJ2-5; TRBD1 matches 11 bases. V trimming: 0 bases; J trimming: 5 bases; junction bases outside the gene matches: 17. CDR3 size: 19 residues. The germline V gene has CDR1 GTSNPN and CDR2 SVGIG (reference sequence). DNA of the CDR3: TGTGCCTGGAGTGTAATTAATTGGACCGGACAGGGGGCTGTGGAGACCCAGTACTTC. It is translated as CAWSVINWTGQGAVETQYF.

V is TRBV4-1 and J is TRBJ2-3; 11 bases fit TRBD2. This CDR3 region has 17 residues. Germline V gene sequence: CDR1 MGHRA, CDR2 YSYEKL. The junction had 6 bases not matched to a gene; V was cut back by 0 bases and J by 4 bases. Here the CDR3 reads CASSQERLAGGADTQYF. Here the CDR3 DNA reads TGCGCCAGCAGCCAAGAGCGGCTAGCGGGAGGCGCAGATACGCAGTATTTT.